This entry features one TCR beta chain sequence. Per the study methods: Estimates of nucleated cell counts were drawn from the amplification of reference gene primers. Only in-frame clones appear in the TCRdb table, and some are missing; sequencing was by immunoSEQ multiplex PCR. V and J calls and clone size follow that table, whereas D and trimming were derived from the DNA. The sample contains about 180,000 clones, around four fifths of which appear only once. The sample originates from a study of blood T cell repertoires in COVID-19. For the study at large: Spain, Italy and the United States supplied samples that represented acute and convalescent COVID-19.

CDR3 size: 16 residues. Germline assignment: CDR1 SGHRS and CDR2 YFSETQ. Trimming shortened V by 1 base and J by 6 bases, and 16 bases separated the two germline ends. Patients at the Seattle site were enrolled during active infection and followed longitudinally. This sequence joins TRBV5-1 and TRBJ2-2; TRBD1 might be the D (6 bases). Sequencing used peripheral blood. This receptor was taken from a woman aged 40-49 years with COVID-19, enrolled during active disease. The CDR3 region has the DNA TGCGCCAGCAGCTTGTTCCGAAGGGGGACCCCCGGGGAGCTGTTTTTT. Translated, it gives CASSLFRRGTPGELFF.